This T cell receptor (beta chain) was recovered during a study of T cell responses to AZD1222 COVID-19 vaccine. Note on this clone: Antigen specificity is unknown.

The CDR3 totals 16 residues. Trimming pared 3 bases from V and 3 bases from J, leaving 18 bases between. Germline V CDR1 and CDR2: PRHDT, FYEKMQ (reference sequence). Whole-study results and caveats: Distributed over spike, vaccine-associated CD4 TCRs predominated at 160-218 and 743-854. Once two AZD1222 doses were given, Spike-specific TCR breadth and depth went up. Sampling captured repertoires only after the peak T cell response.

Here immunoSEQ multiplex PCR was the method, and the copy in TCRdb shows in-frame clones only, minus some. The sample yields 140,000 to 150,000 clones, more than 85% seen once. This clonotype was obtained from an adult who had recovered from COVID-19. The source material was peripheral blood, sampled after recovery from COVID-19. This sequence joins TRBV13 and TRBJ2-7, with D possibly TRBD2 on 6 matching bases. CDR3 protein: CASSFRAGQPHYEQYF. In nucleotides, the CDR3 is TGTGCCAGCAGCTTCCGAGCGGGTCAACCTCACTACGAGCAGTACTTC.